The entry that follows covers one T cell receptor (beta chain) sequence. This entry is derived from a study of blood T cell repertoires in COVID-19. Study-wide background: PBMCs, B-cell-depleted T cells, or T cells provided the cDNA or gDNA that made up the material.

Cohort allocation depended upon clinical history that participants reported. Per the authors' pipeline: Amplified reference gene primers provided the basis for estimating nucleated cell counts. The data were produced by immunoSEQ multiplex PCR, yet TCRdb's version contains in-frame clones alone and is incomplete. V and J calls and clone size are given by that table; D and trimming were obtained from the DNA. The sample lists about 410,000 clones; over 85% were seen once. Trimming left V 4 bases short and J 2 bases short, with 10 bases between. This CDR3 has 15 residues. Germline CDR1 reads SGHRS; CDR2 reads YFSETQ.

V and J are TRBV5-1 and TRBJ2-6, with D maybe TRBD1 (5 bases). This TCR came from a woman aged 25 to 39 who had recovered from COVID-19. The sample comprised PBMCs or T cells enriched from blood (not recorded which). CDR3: CASSDTGAGANVLTF. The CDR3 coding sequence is TGCGCCAGCAGCGACACAGGAGCTGGGGCCAACGTCCTGACTTTC. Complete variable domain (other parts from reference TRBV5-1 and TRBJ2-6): KAGVTQTPRYLIKTRGQQVTLSCSPISGHRSVSWYQQTPGQGLQFLFEYFSETQRNKGNFPGRFSGRQFSNSRSEMNVSTLELGDSALYLCASSDTGAGANVLTFGAGSRLTVL.